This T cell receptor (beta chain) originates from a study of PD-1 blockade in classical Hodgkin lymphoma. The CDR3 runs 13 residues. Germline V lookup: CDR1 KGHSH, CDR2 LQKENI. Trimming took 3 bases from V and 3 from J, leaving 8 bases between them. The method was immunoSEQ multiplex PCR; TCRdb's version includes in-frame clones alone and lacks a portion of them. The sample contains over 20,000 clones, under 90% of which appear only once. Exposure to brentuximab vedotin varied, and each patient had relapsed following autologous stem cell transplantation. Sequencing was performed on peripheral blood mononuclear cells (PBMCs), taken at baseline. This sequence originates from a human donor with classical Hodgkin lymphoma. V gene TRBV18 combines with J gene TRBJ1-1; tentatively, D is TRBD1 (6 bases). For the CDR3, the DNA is TGTGCCAGCTCACCTAACAGGGACACTGAAGCTTTCTTT. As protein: CASSPNRDTEAFF. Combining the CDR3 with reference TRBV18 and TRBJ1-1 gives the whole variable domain NAGVMQNPRHLVRRRGQEARLRCSPMKGHSHVYWYRQLPEEGLKFMVYLQKENIIDESGMPKERFSAEFPKEGPSILRIQQVVRGDSAAYFCASSPNRDTEAFFGQGTRLTVV.